Presented here are 6 T cell receptor beta chains from one specimen sequenced in a study of T cell responses to AZD1222 COVID-19 vaccine. TCRdb's table, derived via immunoSEQ multiplex PCR, lists solely in-frame clones and lacks some. The sample records 95,000 to 150,000 clones, about 90% being singletons. The starting material was peripheral blood, obtained on day 0 of AZD1222 vaccination. Receptors were obtained from an adult in good health.

This chain uses TRBV14 with TRBJ2-1; D not certain. This CDR3 comprises 14 residues. Germline lookup yields CDR1 SGHDN and CDR2 FVKESK. The ends were cut back, 0 bases at V and 7 bases at J, with 10 bases in the middle. Here the CDR3 DNA reads TGTGCCAGCAGCCAAGAAGGCCCGGATAATGAGCAGTTCTTC. Its protein product is CASSQEGPDNEQFF.

In its sample, this clone was seen many times. The chain employs TRBV3-1 (or the pseudogene TRBV3-2) and TRBJ1-2, with D possibly being TRBD1 (6 bases). Germline loops: CDR1 LGHDT, CDR2 YNNKEL (reference sequence). The CDR3 has 14 residues. Trimming removed 2 bases from V and 2 bases from J, with 9 bases in between. The CDR3 nucleotides are TGTGCCAGCAGCCAAAGACAGGCAAACTATGGCTACACCTTC. This sequence encodes CASSQRQANYGYTF.

This clone was picked up one time. The genes are TRBV28 and TRBJ1-4; D ambiguous. Germline V gene data show CDR1 as MDHEN and CDR2 as SYDVKM. The V end lost 5 bases, the J end lost 7 bases, and 8 bases lay between the germline ends. The CDR3 spans 12 residues. For the CDR3, the DNA is TGTGCCAGCAGTGCGGACCGTGAAAAACTGTTTTTT. It codes for CASSADREKLFF.

This clone was detected once. V and J are TRBV5-1 and TRBJ1-1; D uncertain. Germline V gene sequence: CDR1 SGHRS, CDR2 YFSETQ. V lost 5 bases, J lost 1 base, and 18 bases lay in between. The CDR3 has 16 amino acids. The CDR3: CASSPTLSASNTEAFF. CDR3 sequence (DNA): TGCGCCAGCAGTCCCACTCTGTCGGCTTCGAACACTGAAGCTTTCTTT.

V gene TRBV28 combines with J gene TRBJ1-2; D may be TRBD1 (6 bases). V dropped 5 bases and J dropped 0 bases, with 16 bases sitting between them. The CDR3 loop spans 16 amino acids. Germline lookup yields CDR1 MDHEN and CDR2 SYDVKM. The CDR3 nucleotides read TGTGCCAGCAGTCGCGCCTGGGGGGCCCCTAACTATGGCTACACCTTC. Amino acids: CASSRAWGAPNYGYTF.

This clone has just one count. This chain uses TRBV29-1 with TRBJ2-7, with no clear D. The CDR3 is made up of 13 amino acids. CDR1 SQVTM and CDR2 ANQGSEA come from the germline V gene. The V end lost 7 bases, the J end lost 0 bases, and 13 bases lay between the germline ends. The CDR3, as DNA: TGCAGCGCCACATGGCACGGCTCCTACGAGCAGTACTTC. Translated, it gives CSATWHGSYEQYF.